These 27 T cell receptor beta chains were all obtained from the same sample, sequenced in a study of Ad26.COV2.S vaccination and SARS-CoV-2 variants. Produced via immunoSEQ multiplex PCR; TCRdb's table is partial and in-frame only. This table has about 350,000 clones, 88% appearing once. Documented treatment: around 19 received Ad26.COV2.S at low or high dose, single or two shots; about 5 received placebo; per-sample allocation not given. At day 63 after the first vaccine or placebo injection, samples were drawn. The source was peripheral blood, collected in a trial of Ad26.COV2.S vaccine versus placebo. The receptors derive from a person aged 18-60 years who received the Ad26.COV2.S COVID-19 vaccine or a placebo.

The CDR3 here is CASSQRTGDNSPLHF. DNA of the CDR3: TGTGCCAGCAGCCAGCGGACAGGGGATAATTCACCCCTCCACTTT. The V and J genes are TRBV4-2 and TRBJ1-6; 9 nucleotides align to TRBD1. CDR1 is LGHNA and CDR2 is YNFKEQ in the germline V gene. CDR3 length: 15 amino acids. The junction had 2 bases not matched to a gene; V was cut back by 3 bases and J by 5 bases.

This clone is deemed medium-sized (0.01 to 0.1%). The rearrangement links TRBV13 to TRBJ2-1, with a weak D call TRBD2 (6 bases). The CDR3 sequence is 15 residues long. Trimming removed 5 bases from V and 6 bases from J, with 17 bases in between. The germline gives CDR1 PRHDT, CDR2 FYEKMQ (reference sequence). The CDR3 DNA is TGTGCCAGCAGCACGAGCCTTACTAGCCGCAATGAGCAGTTCTTC. It translates to CASSTSLTSRNEQFF.

This clone was detected once. This chain links TRBV7-2 with TRBJ2-2; the match to TRBD2 covers 9 bases. Germline CDR1 reads SGHTA; CDR2 reads FQGNSA. J lost 2 bases, V lost 6 bases, and 10 bases had no gene match. The CDR3 contains 17 residues. This chain's CDR3 is CASSRGSGSGNTGELFF. The CDR3 bases are TGTGCCAGCAGTCGTGGTAGCGGGAGTGGTAACACCGGGGAGCTGTTTTTT. The variable domain in full, completed from reference TRBV7-2 and TRBJ2-2, reads GAGVSQSPSNKVTEKGKDVELRCDPISGHTALYWYRQSLGQGLEFLIYFQGNSAPDKSGLPSDRFSAERTGGSVSTLTIQRTQQEDSAVYLCASSRGSGSGNTGELFFGEGSRLTVL.

The chain employs TRBV18 and TRBJ1-1; 8 positions agree with TRBD1. The CDR3 contains 15 residues. The germline gives CDR1 KGHSH, CDR2 LQKENI. J was trimmed by 3 bases and V by 5 bases; bases with no gene match: 8. The CDR3 DNA sequence: TGTGCCAGCTCAACAAGGGGACAGGCCTACACTGAAGCTTTCTTT. Its translation is CASSTRGQAYTEAFF.

V and J are TRBV7-3 and TRBJ2-2; D call uncertain. V was shortened by 5 bases and J by 10 bases, with 17 bases between the two germline ends. Germline lookup yields CDR1 SGHTA and CDR2 FQGTGA. This CDR3 contains 14 residues. The chain's CDR3 is CASSDSIQSEELFF. The DNA for the CDR3 is TGTGCCAGCAGCGATAGCATACAATCGGAGGAGCTGTTTTTT.

J is TRBJ1-2 and V is TRBV5-1; 8 bases agree with TRBD1. The CDR3 has 13 amino acids. Germline-derived CDR1 and CDR2 are SGHRS and YFSETQ. V was pared by 3 bases and J by 4 bases, with 2 bases of the junction left unmatched. CDR3 sequence (DNA): TGCGCCAGCAGCTGGACAGGGCTCTATGGCTACACCTTC. Translated: CASSWTGLYGYTF.

The genes are TRBV5-1 and TRBJ1-5; D is perhaps TRBD1 (5 bases). V was pared by 5 bases and J by 1 base, with 13 bases between. This CDR3 has 15 amino acids. Germline assignment: CDR1 SGHRS and CDR2 YFSETQ. CDR3 sequence (DNA): TGCGCCAGCAGGCCAGGGCCTGGAAGCAATCAGCCCCAGCATTTT. Amino acid sequence: CASRPGPGSNQPQHF.

This rearrangement joins TRBV6-6 to TRBJ2-5; 10 nucleotides match TRBD1. With 3 bases clipped from V and 4 bases from J, the junction kept 8 bases outside the gene matches. The germline V gene has CDR1 MNHNY and CDR2 SVGAGI (reference sequence). CDR3 size: 16 residues. CDR3 residues: CASSYYLRTGGETQYF. For the CDR3, the DNA is TGTGCCAGCAGTTATTATCTTCGGACAGGGGGAGAGACCCAGTACTTC.

This clone was recorded a few times. V usage is TRBV5-5 and J usage is TRBJ1-4, with D tentatively TRBD1 (5 bases). The CDR3 has 13 residues. Germline V gene data show CDR1 as SGHKS and CDR2 as YYEKEE (reference sequence). V dropped 7 bases and J dropped 7 bases, with 14 bases sitting between them. This CDR3 reads CASLRGGSEKLFF. CDR3 nucleotides: TGTGCCAGCCTAAGGGGAGGGTCTGAAAAACTGTTTTTT. The full variable domain, completed using reference TRBV5-5 and TRBJ1-4, is DAGVTQSPTHLIKTRGQQVTLRCSPISGHKSVSWYQQVLGQGPQFIFQYYEKEERGRGNFPDRFSARQFPNYSSELNVNALLLGDSALYLCASLRGGSEKLFFGSGTQLSVL.

The chain employs TRBV11-2 and TRBJ1-4, with D possibly matching TRBD1 (6 bases). The V and J ends lost 7 bases and 8 bases respectively, with 17 bases between them. Germline values: CDR1 SGHAT, CDR2 FQNNGV. This CDR3 is built from 14 residues. CDR3 loop: CASTQVAGAEKLFF. As DNA, the CDR3 is TGTGCCAGCACCCAAGTTGCGGGGGCAGAAAAACTGTTTTTT.

The CDR3 coding sequence is TGTGCCTGGGGAGGGTCGGGACAGCCTAATTCACCCCTCCACTTT. Translated, it gives CAWGGSGQPNSPLHF. The chain couples TRBV30 to TRBJ1-6, with 7 bases lining up with TRBD1. V lost 5 bases, J lost 6 bases, and 10 bases stayed unmatched. Germline lookup yields CDR1 GTSNPN and CDR2 SVGIG (reference sequence). This CDR3 has 15 residues.

The chain combines TRBV9 with TRBJ2-7; D is unclear. Trimming pared 0 bases from V and 1 base from J, leaving 8 bases between. Germline V CDR1 and CDR2: SGDLS, YYNGEE. The CDR3 has 14 residues. This CDR3 reads CASSVGRYSYEQYF. Here the CDR3 DNA reads TGTGCCAGCAGCGTAGGCAGGTATTCCTACGAGCAGTACTTC.

The chain recombines TRBV7-8 with TRBJ1-4; 9 bases are a match to TRBD1. The J segment lost 8 bases and the V segment lost 5 bases, leaving 12 bases of the junction unmatched. CDR1 and CDR2 from the germline V gene are SGHVS and FQNEAQ. The CDR3 extends over 16 amino acids. The CDR3 reads CASSRNPGQGGEKLFF. As DNA, the CDR3 is TGTGCCAGCAGCCGAAATCCGGGACAGGGAGGGGAAAAACTGTTTTTT.

This clone has a single count. The gene calls are TRBV10-3 and TRBJ2-2, with D tentatively TRBD2 (7 bases). CDR3 size: 16 residues. Germline CDR1 reads ENHRY; CDR2 reads SYGVKD. Between the trimmed V and J ends, which lost 0 bases and 4 bases, there was a span of 12 bases. The CDR3 DNA reads TGTGCCATCAGTGAGTCGGGGGGGCTTTCCACCGGGGAGCTGTTTTTT. It encodes CAISESGGLSTGELFF.

A single count supports this clone. The V call is TRBV18, the J call TRBJ1-1; no firm D call. Germline V CDR1 and CDR2: KGHSH, LQKENI. V dropped 6 bases and J dropped 4 bases, with 9 bases sitting between them. The CDR3 spans 12 residues. This CDR3 reads CASSPLGTEAFF. The DNA for the CDR3 is TGTGCCAGCTCCCCATTGGGCACTGAAGCTTTCTTT. The full variable domain, completed using reference TRBV18 and TRBJ1-1, is NAGVMQNPRHLVRRRGQEARLRCSPMKGHSHVYWYRQLPEEGLKFMVYLQKENIIDESGMPKERFSAEFPKEGPSILRIQQVVRGDSAAYFCASSPLGTEAFFGQGTRLTVV.

The rearrangement uses TRBV15 and TRBJ2-2; D is ambiguous. The CDR3 has 17 amino acids. The V end was cut by 0 bases, the J end by 0 bases, with 11 bases between. CDR1 LNHNV and CDR2 YYDKDF come from the germline V gene (reference sequence). Here the CDR3 reads CATSRDWLTTNTGELFF. Written as DNA, the CDR3 is TGTGCCACCAGCAGAGATTGGTTAACCACGAACACCGGGGAGCTGTTTTTT.

The J gene is TRBJ1-5, the V gene TRBV30; possibly TRBD1 for D (5 bases). The V end lost 3 bases, the J end lost 4 bases, and 10 bases lay between the germline ends. Germline lookup yields CDR1 GTSNPN and CDR2 SVGIG (reference sequence). The CDR3 sequence is 13 residues long. As DNA, the CDR3 is TGTGCCTGGAGGATGGGGGAGAATCAGCCCCAGCATTTT. Its translation: CAWRMGENQPQHF.

The genes are TRBV5-1 and TRBJ2-5; a possible D gene is TRBD2 (6 bases). This CDR3 has 12 amino acids. V was cut by 4 bases and J by 4 bases, with 8 bases left in between. Germline assignment: CDR1 SGHRS and CDR2 YFSETQ. The CDR3 reads CASSRDSETQYF. DNA of the CDR3: TGCGCCAGCAGCAGGGACTCAGAGACCCAGTACTTC.

The V and J genes are TRBV15 and TRBJ1-3; D gene unclear. Trimming removed 3 bases at V and 1 base at J, with 4 bases between. This CDR3 comprises 13 residues. Germline V gene lookup returns CDR1 LNHNV and CDR2 YYDKDF (reference sequence). The CDR3 loop is CATSRQSGNTIYF. CDR3 sequence (DNA): TGTGCCACCAGCAGGCAGTCTGGAAACACCATATATTTT.

This clone was found once. This sequence joins TRBV19 and TRBJ2-1; TRBD1 is a possible D gene (6 bases). Germline lookup yields CDR1 LNHDA and CDR2 SQIVND (reference sequence). The CDR3 consists of 16 residues. The ends were cut back, 4 bases at V and 0 bases at J, with 13 bases in the middle. The CDR3 reads CASSRGRSSSYNEQFF. The CDR3 DNA reads TGTGCCAGTAGTAGGGGGCGCTCGAGCTCCTACAATGAGCAGTTCTTC. The full variable domain, completed using reference TRBV19 and TRBJ2-1, is DGGITQSPKYLFRKEGQNVTLSCEQNLNHDAMYWYRQDPGQGLRLIYYSQIVNDFQKGDIAEGYSVSREKKESFPLTVTSAQKNPTAFYLCASSRGRSSSYNEQFFGPGTRLTVL.

The V and J genes are TRBV28 and TRBJ2-3; 8 nucleotides agree with TRBD2. Germline V gene lookup returns CDR1 MDHEN and CDR2 SYDVKM. This CDR3 has 18 residues. Germline trimming cut 5 bases from V and 2 bases from J; bases unmatched to any gene: 15. The CDR3 DNA reads TGTGCCAGCAGTCCCCCTTCCTCCGGGACTAGAAACACAGATACGCAGTATTTT. Translation: CASSPPSSGTRNTDTQYF.

This clone was observed a few times. The V and J genes are TRBV9 and TRBJ1-3; D not resolved. CDR1 and CDR2 (germline): SGDLS, YYNGEE. Trimming pared 4 bases from V and 1 base from J, leaving 9 bases between. The CDR3 is 14 residues long. CDR3 in DNA: TGTGCCAGCAGCCCCGGTCAGTCTGGAAACACCATATATTTT. Amino acid sequence: CASSPGQSGNTIYF.

In its sample, this clone was seen once. The chain joins TRBV4-2 to TRBJ1-6, with D hard to call. Trimming took off 0 bases at V and 1 base at J, with 7 bases between the two ends. Looked up from germline, CDR1 is LGHNA and CDR2 is YNFKEQ. The CDR3 sequence is 16 residues long. CDR3 amino acids: CASSQEARSYNSPLHF. CDR3 in DNA: TGTGCCAGCAGCCAAGAGGCCCGTTCCTATAATTCACCCCTCCACTTT.

Worth noting for this clone: The sample has other DNA sequences that encode this CDR3 too. This sequence joins TRBV7-9 and TRBJ2-2; D gene uncertain. The CDR3 runs 12 residues. Germline lookup yields CDR1 SEHNR and CDR2 FQNEAQ (reference sequence). V lost 1 base and J 4 bases, leaving 1 base between the germline ends. In nucleotides, the CDR3 is TGTGCCAGCAGCTTAGTCACCGGGGAGCTGTTTTTT. Its translation is CASSLVTGELFF.

This clone was detected once. The J gene is TRBJ2-1, the V gene TRBV7-3, with 7 bases fitting TRBD1. Germline loops: CDR1 SGHTA, CDR2 FQGTGA. J was trimmed by 4 bases and V by 5 bases; bases with no gene match: 8. The CDR3 has 15 residues. Written as DNA, the CDR3 is TGTGCCAGCAGCACCGGGACAGCTCCATACAATGAGCAGTTCTTC. This gives the protein CASSTGTAPYNEQFF.

In its sample, this clone was seen a few times. The rearrangement joins TRBV19 to TRBJ1-5; D uncertain. V was shortened by 9 bases and J by 1 base, with 19 bases between the two germline ends. Looked up from germline, CDR1 is LNHDA and CDR2 is SQIVND (reference sequence). This CDR3 region has 16 residues. The CDR3 is CASALGGVGSNQPQHF. CDR3 nucleotides: TGTGCCAGCGCACTCGGTGGGGTAGGGAGCAATCAGCCCCAGCATTTT.

V and J are TRBV3-1 (or the pseudogene TRBV3-2) and TRBJ2-7, with TRBD2 matching 9 bases. Per the germline V gene, CDR1 is LGHDT and CDR2 is YNNKEL (reference sequence). Trimming cost V 0 bases and J 2 bases; bases outside gene matches: 8. The CDR3 sequence is 17 residues long. The CDR3 protein is CASSQDTQTSGTYEQYF. The CDR3 DNA follows: TGTGCCAGCAGCCAAGATACCCAGACTAGCGGCACCTACGAGCAGTACTTC.